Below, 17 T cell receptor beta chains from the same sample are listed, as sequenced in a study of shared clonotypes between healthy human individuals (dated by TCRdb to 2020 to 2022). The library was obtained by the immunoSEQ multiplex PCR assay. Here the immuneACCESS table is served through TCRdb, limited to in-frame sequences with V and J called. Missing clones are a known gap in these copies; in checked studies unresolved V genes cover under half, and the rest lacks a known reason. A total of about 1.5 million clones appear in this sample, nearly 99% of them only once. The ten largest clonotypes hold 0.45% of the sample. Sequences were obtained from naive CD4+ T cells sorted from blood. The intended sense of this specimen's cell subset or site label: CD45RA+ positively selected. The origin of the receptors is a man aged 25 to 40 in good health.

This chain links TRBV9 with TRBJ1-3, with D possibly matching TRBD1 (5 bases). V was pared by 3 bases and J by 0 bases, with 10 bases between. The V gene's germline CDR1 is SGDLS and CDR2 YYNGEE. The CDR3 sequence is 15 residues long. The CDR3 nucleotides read TGTGCCAGCAGCGGGCCTGACAGCTCTGGAAACACCATATATTTT. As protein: CASSGPDSSGNTIYF.

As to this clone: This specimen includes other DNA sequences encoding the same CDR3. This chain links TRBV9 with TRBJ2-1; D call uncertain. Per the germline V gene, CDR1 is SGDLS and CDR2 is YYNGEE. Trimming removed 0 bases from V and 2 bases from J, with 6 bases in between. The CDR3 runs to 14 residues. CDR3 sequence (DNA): TGTGCCAGCAGCGTAGAAGGGACCTACAATGAGCAGTTCTTC. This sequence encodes CASSVEGTYNEQFF.

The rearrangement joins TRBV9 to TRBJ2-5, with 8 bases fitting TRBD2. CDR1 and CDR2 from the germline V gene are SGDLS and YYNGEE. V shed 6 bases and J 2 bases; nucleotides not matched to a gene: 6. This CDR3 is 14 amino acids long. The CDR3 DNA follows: TGTGCCAGCACGCGGGGGGCCTTTCAAGAGACCCAGTACTTC. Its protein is CASTRGAFQETQYF.

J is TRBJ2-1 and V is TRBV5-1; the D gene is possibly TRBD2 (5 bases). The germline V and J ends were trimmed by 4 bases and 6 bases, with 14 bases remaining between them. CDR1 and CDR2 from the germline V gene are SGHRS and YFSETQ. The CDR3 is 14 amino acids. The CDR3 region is CASSPRVATNEQFF. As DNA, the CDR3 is TGCGCCAGCAGCCCGCGGGTAGCCACCAATGAGCAGTTCTTC.

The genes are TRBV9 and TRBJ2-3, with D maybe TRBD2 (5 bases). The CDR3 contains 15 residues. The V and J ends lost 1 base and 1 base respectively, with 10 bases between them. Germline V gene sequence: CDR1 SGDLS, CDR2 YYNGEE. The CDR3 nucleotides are TGTGCCAGCAGCGTAAGTCCCGGGGGCACAGATACGCAGTATTTT. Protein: CASSVSPGGTDTQYF.

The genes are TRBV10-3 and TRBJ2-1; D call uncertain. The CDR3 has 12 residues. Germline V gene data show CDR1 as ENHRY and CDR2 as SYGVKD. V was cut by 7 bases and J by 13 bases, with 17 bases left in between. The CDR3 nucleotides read TGTGCCATCACCCCTGACTTCAGGAATCAGTTCTTC. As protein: CAITPDFRNQFF.

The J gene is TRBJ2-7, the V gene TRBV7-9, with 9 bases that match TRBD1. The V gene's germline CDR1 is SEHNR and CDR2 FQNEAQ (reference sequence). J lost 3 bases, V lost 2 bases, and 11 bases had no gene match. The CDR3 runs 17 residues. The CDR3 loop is CASSLRLGGQGVYEQYF. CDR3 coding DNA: TGTGCCAGCAGCTTAAGGCTCGGGGGACAGGGAGTCTACGAGCAGTACTTC.

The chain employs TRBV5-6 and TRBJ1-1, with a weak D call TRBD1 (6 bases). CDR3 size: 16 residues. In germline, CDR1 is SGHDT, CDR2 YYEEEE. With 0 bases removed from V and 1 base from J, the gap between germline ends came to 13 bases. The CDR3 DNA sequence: TGTGCCAGCAGCTTGGCCTCCGGACAGCCGAACACTGAAGCTTTCTTT. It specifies CASSLASGQPNTEAFF.

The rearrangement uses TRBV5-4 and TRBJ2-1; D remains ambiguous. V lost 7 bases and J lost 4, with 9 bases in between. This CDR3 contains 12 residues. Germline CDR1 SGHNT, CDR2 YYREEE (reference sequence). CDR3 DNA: TGTGCCAGCGAGACCCCTTACAATGAGCAGTTCTTC. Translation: CASETPYNEQFF.

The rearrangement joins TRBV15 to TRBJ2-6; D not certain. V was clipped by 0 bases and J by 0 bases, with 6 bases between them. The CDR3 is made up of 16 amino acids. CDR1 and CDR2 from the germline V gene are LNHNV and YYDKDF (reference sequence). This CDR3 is CATSRDRLSGANVLTF. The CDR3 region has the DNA TGTGCCACCAGCAGAGACAGACTCTCTGGGGCCAACGTCCTGACTTTC. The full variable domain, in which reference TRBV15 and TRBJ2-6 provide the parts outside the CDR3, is DAMVIQNPRYQVTQFGKPVTLSCSQTLNHNVMYWYQQKSSQAPKLLFHYYDKDFNNEADTPDNFQSRRPNTSFCFLDIRSPGLGDTAMYLCATSRDRLSGANVLTFGAGSRLTVL.

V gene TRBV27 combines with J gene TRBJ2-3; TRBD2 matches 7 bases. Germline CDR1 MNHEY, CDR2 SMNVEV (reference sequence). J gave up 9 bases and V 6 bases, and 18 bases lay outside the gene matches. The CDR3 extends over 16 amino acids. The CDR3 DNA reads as TGTGCCAGCAGCTCCGTTAAGGGGAGGGCCATAAGAACGCAGTATTTT. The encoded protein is CASSSVKGRAIRTQYF.

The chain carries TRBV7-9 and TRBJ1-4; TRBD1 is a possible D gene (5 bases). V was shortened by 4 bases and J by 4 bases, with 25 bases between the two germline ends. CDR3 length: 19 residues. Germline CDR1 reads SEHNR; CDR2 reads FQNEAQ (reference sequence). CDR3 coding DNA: TGTGCCAGCAGCTCTCGCCCCGGGACCGGGGATCAGGTTAATGAAAAACTGTTTTTT. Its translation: CASSSRPGTGDQVNEKLFF.

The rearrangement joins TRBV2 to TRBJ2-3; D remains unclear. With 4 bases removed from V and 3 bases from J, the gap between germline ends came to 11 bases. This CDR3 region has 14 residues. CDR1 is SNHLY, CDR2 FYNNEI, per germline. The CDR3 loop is CASSVLRTTDTQYF. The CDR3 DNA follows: TGTGCCAGCAGTGTACTGAGGACGACAGATACGCAGTATTTT.

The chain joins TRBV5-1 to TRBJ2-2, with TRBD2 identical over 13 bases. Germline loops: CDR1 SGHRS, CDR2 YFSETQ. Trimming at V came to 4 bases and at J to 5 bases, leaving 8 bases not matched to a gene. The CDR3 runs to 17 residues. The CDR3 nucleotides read TGCGCCAGCAGCCTGGGACTAGCGGGAAGAAGGACCGGGGAGCTGTTTTTT. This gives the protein CASSLGLAGRRTGELFF.

The CDR3, as DNA: TGTGCCAGCAGCTTTAGCGGGAGAAAGAACACCGGGGAGCTGTTTTTT. It encodes CASSFSGRKNTGELFF. V and J are TRBV11-3 and TRBJ2-2, with 9 bases aligning to TRBD2. The V and J ends lost 3 bases and 1 base, in that order; junction bases with no gene match: 3. CDR3 length: 16 residues. Germline loops: CDR1 SGHNT, CDR2 YENEEA.

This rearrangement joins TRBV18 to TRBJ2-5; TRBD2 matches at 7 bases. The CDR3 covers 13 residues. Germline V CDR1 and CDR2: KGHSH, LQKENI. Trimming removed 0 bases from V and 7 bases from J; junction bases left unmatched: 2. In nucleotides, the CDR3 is TGTGCCAGCTCACCACCTGGCGGGGGGACCCAGTACTTC. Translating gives CASSPPGGGTQYF.

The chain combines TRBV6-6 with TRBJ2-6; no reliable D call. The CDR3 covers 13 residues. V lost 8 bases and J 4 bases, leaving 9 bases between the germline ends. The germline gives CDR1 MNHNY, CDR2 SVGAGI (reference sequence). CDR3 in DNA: TGTGCCAGCGGGTTCCCGGGGGCCAACGTCCTGACTTTC. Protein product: CASGFPGANVLTF.